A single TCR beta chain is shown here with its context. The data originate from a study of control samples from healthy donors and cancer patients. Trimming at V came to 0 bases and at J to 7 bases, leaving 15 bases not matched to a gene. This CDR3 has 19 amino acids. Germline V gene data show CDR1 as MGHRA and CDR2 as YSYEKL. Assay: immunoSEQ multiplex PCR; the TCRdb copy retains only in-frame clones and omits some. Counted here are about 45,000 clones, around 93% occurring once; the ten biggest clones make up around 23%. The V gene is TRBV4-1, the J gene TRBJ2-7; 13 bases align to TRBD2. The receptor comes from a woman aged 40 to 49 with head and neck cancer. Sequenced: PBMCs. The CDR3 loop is CASSQDPPRTSGSGWEQYF. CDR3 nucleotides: TGCGCCAGCAGCCAAGATCCCCCGCGGACTAGCGGGAGTGGGTGGGAGCAGTACTTC.